A selection of T cell receptor beta chains follows, all from one sample in a study of beta chain features in type 1 diabetes. Produced via immunoSEQ multiplex PCR; TCRdb's table is partial and in-frame only. The sample holds under 400,000 clones, 12% to 15% seen once. Specimen: central memory CD4+ T cells from blood. These receptors were taken from a man aged 25-40 years in good health. Both conserved end residues are part of each CDR3. A D gene is named only where the DNA matches it firmly. Size is stated for part of the rows, as once, few or many counts, or as a class when the clone is expanded.

j_gene: TRBJ2-5
d_gene: TRBD2
abundance: few
v_gene: TRBV14
CDR3aa: CASSQSLAGQETQYF
CDR3nt: TGTGCCAGCAGCCAAAGCCTAGCGGGGCAAGAGACCCAGTACTTC

j_gene: TRBJ2-5
d_gene: TRBD2
abundance: .
v_gene: TRBV27
CDR3aa: CASSSAGTSGYKETQYF
CDR3nt: TGTGCCAGCAGTTCCGCCGGGACTAGCGGGTATAAAGAGACCCAGTACTTC

j_gene: TRBJ2-7
d_gene: TRBD2
abundance: .
v_gene: TRBV9
CDR3aa: CASSPRTSGNYEQYF
CDR3nt: TGTGCCAGCAGCCCTCGGACTAGCGGTAACTACGAGCAGTACTTC

j_gene: TRBJ2-4
d_gene: TRBD2
abundance: .
v_gene: TRBV4-1
CDR3aa: CASSQEATSGAKNIQYF
CDR3nt: TGCGCCAGCAGCCAAGAAGCTACTAGCGGGGCCAAAAACATTCAGTACTTC

j_gene: TRBJ2-3
d_gene: TRBD1
abundance: .
v_gene: TRBV18
CDR3aa: CASSPGQVSTDTQYF
CDR3nt: TGTGCCAGCTCTCCGGGACAGGTCAGCACAGATACGCAGTATTTT

j_gene: TRBJ1-4
d_gene: .
abundance: many
v_gene: TRBV9
CDR3aa: CASSVGGKITNEKLFF
CDR3nt: TGTGCCAGCAGCGTCGGAGGGAAAATTACTAATGAAAAACTGTTTTTT

j_gene: TRBJ1-1
d_gene: .
abundance: many
v_gene: TRBV7-3
CDR3aa: CASSFGRNTEAFF
CDR3nt: TGTGCCAGCAGCTTCGGACGGAACACTGAAGCTTTCTTT

j_gene: TRBJ2-7
d_gene: .
abundance: few
v_gene: TRBV7-9
CDR3aa: CASSRGTGRITYEQYF
CDR3nt: TGTGCCAGCAGCCGAGGAACAGGGAGAATTACCTACGAGCAGTACTTC

j_gene: TRBJ2-7
d_gene: .
abundance: .
v_gene: TRBV7-9
CDR3aa: CASSFGQAPYESGQYF
CDR3nt: TGTGCCAGCAGCTTTGGGCAGGCGCCCTACGAGTCAGGGCAGTACTTC

j_gene: TRBJ1-6
d_gene: TRBD1
abundance: few
v_gene: TRBV7-9
CDR3aa: CASSLRTGGRDSPLHF
CDR3nt: TGTGCCAGCAGCTTACGGACAGGGGGCCGGGATTCACCCCTCCACTTT